The source of this TCR beta chain is a study of beta chain features in type 1 diabetes. Study-wide results and limits: People with Type 1 diabetes carried modestly yet significantly shorter TCRB CDR3s in all four CD4+ subsets. The naive, central memory and Treg TCRB repertoires of patients appeared to be more similar to one another than those of healthy donors.

Reverse transcription of all isolated RNA meant that expressed TCRB transcripts were sequenced. Data came from immunoSEQ multiplex PCR; TCRdb stores just in-frame clones and leaves some out. This table holds 200,000 to 300,000 clones, around 14% found once. This clone has just one count. As yet, its antigen is unknown. The CDR3 covers 17 residues. V dropped 4 bases and J dropped 5; count of bases not matched to a gene: 11. Looked up from germline, CDR1 is MGHDK and CDR2 is SYGVNS. What was sequenced was naive CD4+ T cells from blood. This chain links TRBV25-1 with TRBJ1-4, with 9 bases aligning to TRBD1. This receptor was obtained from a man aged 25 to 45 with type 1 diabetes. In DNA form, the CDR3 reads TGTGCCAGCAGTGTGACCGGGACAGGGAGGGGGAATGAAAAACTGTTTTTT. Amino acids: CASSVTGTGRGNEKLFF.